Each of the 20 T cell receptor beta chains below was sequenced from the same sample in a study of a mutant IDH1 vaccine in newly diagnosed glioma. As for time point: week 23, last vaccination. Doses comprised 300 ug of mutant IDH1 20-mer peptide each, plus topical imiquimod. No antigens are known for them. Measured with immunoSEQ multiplex PCR; TCRdb has only the in-frame clones, and not every one. The table lists around 29,000 clones, about 85% of them singletons. This material consisted of PBMCs, taken from a glioma patient whose treatment included an IDH1 peptide vaccine. All receptors derive from a woman aged 18-35 years with glioma.

The chain employs TRBV5-5 and TRBJ1-1; no reliable D call. Trimming pared 4 bases from V and 5 bases from J, leaving 6 bases between. Germline values: CDR1 SGHKS, CDR2 YYEKEE (reference sequence). The CDR3 is 11 residues long. CDR3 DNA: TGTGCCAGCAGCCGGGGAACTGAAGCTTTCTTT. Its translation: CASSRGTEAFF.

This chain joins TRBV4-2 and TRBJ2-7; 8 bases fit TRBD1. V shed 8 bases and J 4 bases; nucleotides not matched to a gene: 4. CDR1 is LGHNA and CDR2 is YNFKEQ in the germline V gene. This CDR3 is built from 12 residues. This CDR3 reads CASGRTGYEQYF. CDR3 sequence (DNA): TGTGCCAGCGGGCGGACAGGGTACGAGCAGTACTTC.

In its sample, this clone is medium-sized. The chain has TRBV7-8 and TRBJ2-6; D remains ambiguous. V shed 7 bases and J shed 1 base, with 17 bases lying between them. Germline loops: CDR1 SGHVS, CDR2 FQNEAQ. The CDR3 spans 17 residues. CDR3 bases: TGTGCCAGCAACCCGGCGCTCCGCGAATCTGGGGCCAACGTCCTGACTTTC. The encoded protein is CASNPALRESGANVLTF.

The chain has TRBV7-9 and TRBJ2-7, with a tentative D call TRBD2 (6 bases). Trimming removed 1 base at V and 3 bases at J, with 13 bases between. The CDR3 length is 15 residues. Germline V gene data show CDR1 as SEHNR and CDR2 as FQNEAQ (reference sequence). The CDR3 loop is CASSLVGGAVYEQYF. The CDR3 DNA reads TGTGCCAGCAGCTTAGTGGGAGGAGCAGTCTACGAGCAGTACTTC.

This clone was picked up one time. The chain carries TRBV30 and TRBJ1-2; possibly TRBD1 for D (5 bases). From germline, CDR1 is GTSNPN and CDR2 SVGIG (reference sequence). V was shortened by 6 bases and J by 0 bases, with 17 bases between the two germline ends. This CDR3 has 15 amino acids. CDR3 amino acids: CACHRGRVANYGYTF. As DNA, the CDR3 is TGTGCCTGCCACCGGGGGAGGGTTGCTAACTATGGCTACACCTTC.

The rearrangement links TRBV6-5 to TRBJ2-7, with 12 bases that match TRBD2. The germline V gene encodes CDR1 MNHEY and CDR2 SVGAGI. After removal of 0 bases from V and 4 bases from J, the junction contained 4 bases not matched to a gene. The CDR3 is 16 amino acids. CDR3 coding DNA: TGTGCCAGCAGTTACTCGAGCCTAGCGGGAGGGTACGAGCAGTACTTC. Protein product: CASSYSSLAGGYEQYF.

This chain uses TRBV13 with TRBJ1-1; 7 bases match TRBD1. CDR3 size: 15 residues. Germline CDR1 reads PRHDT; CDR2 reads FYEKMQ (reference sequence). Trimming took 5 bases from V and 4 from J; bases not matched to a gene: 10. The CDR3 bases are TGTGCCAGCAGCGTGACAGGGAGTTTCTTCACTGAAGCTTTCTTT. Protein: CASSVTGSFFTEAFF. The entire variable domain, with the rest obtained from reference TRBV13 and TRBJ1-1, is as follows: AAGVIQSPRHLIKEKRETATLKCYPIPRHDTVYWYQQGPGQDPQFLISFYEKMQSDKGSIPDRFSAQQFSDYHSELNMSSLELGDSALYFCASSVTGSFFTEAFFGQGTRLTVV.

The chain uses TRBV18 and TRBJ2-2, with 8 positions matching TRBD1. Per the germline V gene, CDR1 is KGHSH and CDR2 is LQKENI. After removal of 1 base from V and 5 bases from J, the junction contained 6 bases not matched to a gene. CDR3 length equals 16 residues. The CDR3 here is CASSPRVTGETGELFF. DNA of the CDR3: TGTGCCAGCTCACCACGCGTGACAGGGGAAACCGGGGAGCTGTTTTTT.

This rearrangement joins TRBV5-1 to TRBJ1-4, with D possibly being TRBD1 (6 bases). The CDR3 consists of 14 residues. V lost 4 bases and J lost 7, with 14 bases in between. Germline values: CDR1 SGHRS, CDR2 YFSETQ. The CDR3 protein is CASSPMGGVEKLFF. The CDR3 DNA reads TGCGCCAGCAGCCCCATGGGGGGCGTTGAAAAACTGTTTTTT.

This clone occurred a few times. This chain uses TRBV7-2 with TRBJ1-1, with D maybe TRBD1 (5 bases). This CDR3 region has 15 residues. The germline V and J ends were trimmed by 2 bases and 1 base, with 11 bases remaining between them. Germline CDR1 and CDR2: SGHTA and FQGNSA. CDR3 protein: CASSLQRDRNTEAFF. The CDR3 region has the DNA TGTGCCAGCAGCTTACAACGCGACAGGAACACTGAAGCTTTCTTT.

This chain joins TRBV4-1 and TRBJ1-1; 8 bases line up with TRBD1. This CDR3 comprises 18 residues. CDR1 is MGHRA, CDR2 YSYEKL, per germline. V shed 0 bases, J shed 1 base, and the junction held 10 bases outside the gene matches. CDR3 loop: CASSQDLLSGGANTEAFF. The DNA for the CDR3 is TGCGCCAGCAGCCAAGATCTACTCTCAGGGGGCGCGAACACTGAAGCTTTCTTT.

The chain recombines TRBV28 with TRBJ1-5; no clear D gene. The germline gives CDR1 MDHEN, CDR2 SYDVKM. There are 16 residues in the CDR3. V gave up 2 bases and J gave up 0 bases, with 11 bases separating them. CDR3 nucleotides: TGTGCCAGCAGTTTAAACAGTTTCTATAGCAATCAGCCCCAGCATTTT. Protein product: CASSLNSFYSNQPQHF.

This clone was observed a single time. The chain uses TRBV6-4 and TRBJ1-5, with D perhaps matching TRBD1 (5 bases). Germline V CDR1 and CDR2: MRHNA, SNTAGT. The CDR3 loop spans 13 amino acids. V lost 5 bases and J lost 4, with 9 bases in between. The DNA for the CDR3 is TGTGCCAGCAGTCGGGACGGGAATCAGCCCCAGCATTTT. It is translated as CASSRDGNQPQHF.

The V and J genes are TRBV6-6 and TRBJ2-1; 7 bases fit TRBD1. CDR1 MNHNY and CDR2 SVGAGI come from the germline V gene (reference sequence). V was clipped by 2 bases and J by 7 bases; unmatched bases: 8. This CDR3 region has 15 residues. CDR3 DNA sequence: TGTGCCAGCAGTTACGGCCGGGACAGCCGAAATGAGCAGTTCTTC. Its protein product is CASSYGRDSRNEQFF.

In its sample, this clone was seen once. The chain employs TRBV5-4 and TRBJ2-1; 8 nucleotides match TRBD1. The V gene end was trimmed by 0 bases and the J gene end by 9 bases; junction bases not matched to a gene: 11. The CDR3 is 16 residues long. Germline V gene lookup returns CDR1 SGHNT and CDR2 YYREEE (reference sequence). DNA for the CDR3: TGTGCCAGCAGCTTGGTGGGACAGGACGAGAGTAGTGAGCAGTTCTTC. This sequence encodes CASSLVGQDESSEQFF.

The table lists this clone with a few counts. The rearrangement joins TRBV14 to TRBJ1-2; D perhaps matches TRBD1 (5 bases). The CDR3 length is 16 residues. The V end lost 1 base, the J end lost 8 bases, and 20 bases lay between the germline ends. In germline, CDR1 is SGHDN, CDR2 FVKESK. CDR3 sequence: CASSQGSWQGGGGYTF. The DNA of the CDR3 is TGTGCCAGCAGCCAAGGTTCGTGGCAGGGAGGCGGAGGCTACACCTTC.

Of note for this clone: It is unclear where the CDR3 begins or ends on the DNA, so no DNA is shown, and the CDR3 is as TCRdb lists it. This chain connects TRBV19 to TRBJ2-7; TRBD2 is taken as the D call from the table, unchecked against the DNA. The CDR3 totals 19 residues, both ends included. Per the germline V gene, CDR1 is LNHDA and CDR2 is SQIVND (reference sequence). The CDR3 region is CASSIDLVFGEASTIEQYF.

The chain carries TRBV5-6 and TRBJ2-2, with D possibly being TRBD1 (6 bases). The CDR3 runs to 13 residues. V was trimmed by 0 bases and J by 6 bases, leaving 6 bases between them. The germline CDR1 and CDR2 sequences are SGHDT and YYEEEE. The CDR3 loop reads CASSLGTAGELFF. In DNA form, the CDR3 reads TGTGCCAGCAGCTTGGGGACAGCCGGGGAGCTGTTTTTT.

This clone was seen a handful of times. The rearrangement uses TRBV5-1 and TRBJ1-1, with unresolved D. Looked up from germline, CDR1 is SGHRS and CDR2 is YFSETQ. Trimming took off 4 bases at V and 4 bases at J, with 14 bases between the two ends. The CDR3 totals 14 residues. The CDR3 reads CASSGDFKGTEAFF. CDR3 nucleotides: TGCGCCAGCAGCGGGGATTTCAAGGGCACTGAAGCTTTCTTT. Full variable domain (outside the CDR3, taken from reference TRBV5-1 and TRBJ1-1): KAGVTQTPRYLIKTRGQQVTLSCSPISGHRSVSWYQQTPGQGLQFLFEYFSETQRNKGNFPGRFSGRQFSNSRSEMNVSTLELGDSALYLCASSGDFKGTEAFFGQGTRLTVV.

This clone has only one observation. The J gene is TRBJ2-3, the V gene TRBV7-9; possible D gene TRBD1, 7 bases. CDR1 is SEHNR, CDR2 FQNEAQ, per germline (reference sequence). The CDR3 totals 14 residues. The V end was cut by 5 bases, the J end by 4 bases, with 13 bases between. CDR3 nucleotide sequence: TGTGCCAGCAGCCCCGGAGGGGGCGCAGATACGCAGTATTTT. This sequence encodes CASSPGGGADTQYF.